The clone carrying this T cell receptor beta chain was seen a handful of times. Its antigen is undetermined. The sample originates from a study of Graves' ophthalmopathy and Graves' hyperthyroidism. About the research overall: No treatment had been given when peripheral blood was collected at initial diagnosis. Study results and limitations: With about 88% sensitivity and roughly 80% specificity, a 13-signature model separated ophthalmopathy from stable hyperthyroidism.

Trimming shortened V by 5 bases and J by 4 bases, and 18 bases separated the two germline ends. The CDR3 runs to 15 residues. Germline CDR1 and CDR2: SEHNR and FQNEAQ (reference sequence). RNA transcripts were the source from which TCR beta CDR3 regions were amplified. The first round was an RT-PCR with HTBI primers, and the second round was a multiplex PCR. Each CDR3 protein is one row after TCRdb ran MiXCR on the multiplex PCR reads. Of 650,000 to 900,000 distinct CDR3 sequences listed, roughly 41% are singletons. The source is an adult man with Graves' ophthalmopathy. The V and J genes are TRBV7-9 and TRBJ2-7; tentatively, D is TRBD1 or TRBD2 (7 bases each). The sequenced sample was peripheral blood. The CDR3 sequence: CASSLGGTVPYEQYF. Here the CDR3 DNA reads TGTGCCAGCAGCCTCGGGGGGACAGTTCCGTACGAGCAGTACTTC.